The 22 T cell receptor beta chains below were found in one sample sequenced in a study of regulatory T cells in long-lasting Graves disease. As to time point: newly diagnosed GD, antithyroid drugs for less than 3 months. There was RNA extracted from PBMCs, and the TCR library was made from it. According to the study, TCR beta libraries were built with iRepertoire HTBI primers and CDR3-region Arm-PCR. TCRdb redid the calling of the multiplex PCR reads with MiXCR, one entry per CDR3 protein. The sample includes hundreds of thousands of distinct CDR3 sequences, 15% to 20% of them seen just once. This same sample was also taken into another study, of T cells in Graves' hyperthyroidism and ophthalmopathy.

The input for sequencing was peripheral blood mononuclear cells (PBMCs), taken at new diagnosis, from a patient treated with antithyroid drugs. These receptors were collected from a man in his forties or fifties with Graves disease.

Many counts were recorded for this clonotype. The rearrangement joins TRBV2 to TRBJ1-1; no reliable D call. This CDR3 is built from 13 residues. The V end lost 5 bases, the J end lost 0 bases, and 7 bases lay between the germline ends. Germline CDR1 reads SNHLY; CDR2 reads FYNNEI. DNA of the CDR3: TGTGCCAGCAGTCCAGAGATGAACACTGAAGCTTTCTTT. The encoded protein is CASSPEMNTEAFF.

The sample holds a few counts of this clonotype. The chain recombines TRBV5-1 with TRBJ1-1; D is uncertain. V dropped 2 bases and J dropped 1 base, with 12 bases sitting between them. The CDR3 length is 15 residues. In germline, CDR1 is SGHRS, CDR2 YFSETQ. The CDR3 DNA reads as TGCGCCAGCAGCTTACCCCCGGAGGGGAACACTGAAGCTTTCTTT. Amino acid sequence: CASSLPPEGNTEAFF.

This chain joins TRBV12-3 or TRBV12-4 and TRBJ1-6; no firm D call. V was cut by 6 bases and J by 11 bases, with 23 bases left in between. The CDR3 is made up of 16 amino acids. CDR3 coding DNA: TGTGCCAGCAGCCGACGAGAGGACGGGTCTTTTCCACCCCTCCACTTT. Translated: CASSRREDGSFPPLHF.

As to this clonotype: One end of the junction does not line up with germline, which may come from a read error. The V gene is TRBV7-3, the J gene TRBJ2-2; TRBD2 agrees at 10 bases. This CDR3 contains 16 residues. Per the germline V gene, CDR1 is SGHTA and CDR2 is FQGTGA. CDR3 bases: TGTGCCAGCAGCCCCCATAGCGGGGGGCCCACCAGGGAGCTGTTTTTT. It specifies CASSPHSGGPTRELFF.

The table lists this clonotype with many counts. This chain joins TRBV20-1 and TRBJ2-3, with 7 bases fitting TRBD2. V dropped 5 bases and J dropped 5; count of bases not matched to a gene: 10. CDR1 and CDR2 from the germline V gene are DFQATT and SNEGSKA (reference sequence). The CDR3 extends over 14 amino acids. In DNA form, the CDR3 reads TGCAGTGCTCACGGTTGGACTAGGATAGATACGCAGTATTTT. Translating gives CSAHGWTRIDTQYF.

The table lists this clonotype with many counts. V gene TRBV2 combines with J gene TRBJ1-1, with D uncertain. V gave up 5 bases and J gave up 7 bases, with 14 bases separating them. This CDR3 comprises 13 residues. CDR1 and CDR2 (germline): SNHLY, FYNNEI. CDR3 in amino acids: CASSQKSRFEAFF. CDR3 sequence (DNA): TGTGCCAGCAGTCAAAAATCCCGGTTTGAAGCTTTCTTT.

This clonotype was seen a handful of times. The genes are TRBV20-1 and TRBJ2-2; D might be TRBD1 or TRBD2, each matching 6 bases. Germline CDR1 is DFQATT and CDR2 is SNEGSKA (reference sequence). The CDR3 covers 15 residues. V gave up 3 bases and J gave up 10 bases, with 21 bases separating them. The CDR3 DNA is TGCAGTGCTAGGGAGACTACGGGGGCGCAGCAGGAGCTGTTTTTT. This gives the protein CSARETTGAQQELFF.

This clonotype came up a few times. The chain uses TRBV29-1 and TRBJ2-5; D uncertain. This CDR3 region has 10 residues. The germline V gene encodes CDR1 SQVTM and CDR2 ANQGSEA. V was trimmed by 3 bases and J by 5 bases, leaving 4 bases between them. CDR3 in DNA: TGCAGCGTTGAGCTGGAGACCCAGTACTTC. It yields the protein CSVELETQYF.

Worth noting for this clonotype: This may come from a read error, since a much larger clone is one base off. This chain uses TRBV6-2 or TRBV6-3 with TRBJ2-1; possible D gene TRBD1, 5 bases. The CDR3 runs 14 residues. The V and J ends lost 0 bases and 10 bases respectively, with 13 bases between them. Germline CDR1 is MNHEY and CDR2 is SVGEGT. The CDR3 region is CASSYSGESAEQFF. The CDR3 nucleotides are TGTGCCAGCAGTTACTCAGGGGAAAGTGCCGAGCAGTTCTTC.

This clonotype was detected ten times or more. This chain joins TRBV7-9 and TRBJ2-7; either TRBD1 or TRBD2 may fit D (5 bases each). This CDR3 region has 16 residues. V lost 3 bases and J 5 bases, leaving 20 bases between the germline ends. CDR1 and CDR2 (germline): SEHNR, FQNEAQ (reference sequence). This CDR3 reads CASSFTIGGFGNEQYF. The CDR3 nucleotides read TGTGCCAGCAGCTTTACTATTGGGGGTTTTGGCAACGAGCAGTACTTC. Full variable domain (outside the CDR3, taken from reference TRBV7-9 and TRBJ2-7): DTGVSQNPRHKITKRGQNVTFRCDPISEHNRLYWYRQTLGQGPEFLTYFQNEAQLEKSRLLSDRFSAERPKGSFSTLEIQRTEQGDSAMYLCASSFTIGGFGNEQYFGPGTRLTVT.

As to this clonotype: A much larger clone lies one base from this, so it may be a read error. The chain employs TRBV11-1 and TRBJ1-1; weak D call: TRBD1 (5 bases). Germline-derived CDR1 and CDR2 are SGHAT and FQDESV (reference sequence). The CDR3 extends over 14 amino acids. The CDR3 protein is CASSLVQGGSEALF. DNA for the CDR3: TGTGCCAGCAGCTTAGTTCAGGGTGGCTCTGAAGCTCTCTTT.

As to this clonotype: A read error may explain this, as a much larger clone is one base away. This sequence joins TRBV4-1 and TRBJ1-1; 7 nucleotides agree with TRBD1. The V gene end was trimmed by 3 bases and the J gene end by 0 bases; junction bases not matched to a gene: 7. The CDR3 is 16 residues long. From germline, CDR1 is MGHRA and CDR2 YSYEKL. The CDR3 protein is CASSQGQPLMNTEAFF. The CDR3 nucleotides are TGCGCCAGCAGCCAGGGACAGCCCCTCATGAACACTGAAGCTTTCTTT.

This clonotype was counted between two and nine times. This chain connects TRBV29-1 to TRBJ2-5; 8 nucleotides align to TRBD1. This CDR3 is 14 amino acids long. CDR1 SQVTM and CDR2 ANQGSEA come from the germline V gene. The V segment lost 0 bases and the J segment 5 bases; nucleotides outside the gene matches: 5. This chain's CDR3 is CSVEDRTGFETQYF. In nucleotides, the CDR3 is TGCAGCGTTGAAGACCGGACAGGGTTTGAGACCCAGTACTTC.

This clonotype was observed at least ten times. This sequence joins TRBV28 and TRBJ1-5; D is undetermined. The V and J ends lost 6 bases and 1 base respectively, with 16 bases between them. The CDR3 length is 16 residues. Germline CDR1 MDHEN, CDR2 SYDVKM. The CDR3 coding sequence is TGTGCCAGCAGGACCTCCCCCTCCCGGAGCAATCAGCCCCAGCATTTT. Residues: CASRTSPSRSNQPQHF.

The chain carries TRBV19 and TRBJ1-1; 8 bases align to TRBD1. Germline assignment: CDR1 LNHDA and CDR2 SQIVND (reference sequence). The V segment lost 6 bases and the J segment 1 base; nucleotides outside the gene matches: 7. CDR3 length: 15 residues. CDR3 sequence (DNA): TGTGCCAGTAGACCGACCGGGACAGGGAACACTGAAGCTTTCTTT. Translated, it gives CASRPTGTGNTEAFF.

This chain uses TRBV9 with TRBJ2-3, with 9 bases lining up with TRBD2. Germline CDR1 and CDR2: SGDLS and YYNGEE. The CDR3 has 13 residues. With V trimmed by 5 bases and J by 8 bases, 6 bases remained unmatched. For the CDR3, the DNA is TGTGCCAGCAGTTTTGGCGGGGGGGGTACGCAGTATTTT. It codes for CASSFGGGGTQYF.

This clonotype has ten or more counts. The V and J genes are TRBV7-9 and TRBJ2-2; 7 positions agree with TRBD1. Unmatched junction bases numbered 2, after V lost 3 bases and J lost 1 base. The CDR3 spans 15 residues. In germline, CDR1 is SEHNR, CDR2 FQNEAQ (reference sequence). The CDR3 bases are TGTGCCAGCAGCTTTCGGGACAGGAACACCGGGGAGCTGTTTTTT. Encoded protein: CASSFRDRNTGELFF.

In its sample, this clonotype was seen a few times. Just one base apart from a much larger clone, this may be a read error. The V call is TRBV5-1, the J call TRBJ2-7, with 7 bases that match TRBD1. The ends lost 4 bases at V and 5 bases at J; junction bases unmatched: 9. CDR1 and CDR2 from the germline V gene are SGHRS and YFSETQ. The CDR3 contains 14 residues. The CDR3 DNA reads as TGCGCCAGCAGCAGCGGACAGGACTTCCACGAGCAGTACTTC. It translates to CASSSGQDFHEQYF.

In this sample, this clonotype turned up a few times. The chain uses TRBV19 and TRBJ1-5; 10 positions match TRBD1. Per the germline V gene, CDR1 is LNHDA and CDR2 is SQIVND (reference sequence). V lost 9 bases and J lost 6; bases outside the gene matches: 11. This CDR3 region has 15 residues. CDR3 in DNA: TGTGCCAGCTCCTCCGGGACAGGGGTGGGTCAGCCCCAGCATTTT. This translates into CASSSGTGVGQPQHF.

As regards this clonotype: Since the CDR3 does not end with the conserved phenylalanine or tryptophan, this likely comes from a read error. The V call is TRBV28, the J call TRBJ2-1; 8 nucleotides agree with TRBD1. CDR1 and CDR2 from the germline V gene are MDHEN and SYDVKM. The CDR3 extends over 15 amino acids. After removal of 6 bases from V and 7 bases from J, the junction contained 11 bases not matched to a gene. CDR3 nucleotides: TGTGCCAGCAGCTTTGAGACAGGGGTACCAAATGAGCAGTTCCTC. Its translation: CASSFETGVPNEQFL.

In this sample, this clonotype turned up many times. This chain links TRBV10-3 with TRBJ2-1; maybe TRBD2 (5 bases). Germline V gene sequence: CDR1 ENHRY, CDR2 SYGVKD. This CDR3 region has 15 residues. V lost 8 bases and J lost 0, with 14 bases in between. The CDR3 DNA follows: TGTGCCATCTCCCCTTTAGAGGGCTCCTACAATGAGCAGTTCTTC. Its translation is CAISPLEGSYNEQFF.

This clonotype was seen repeatedly, ten times or more. The chain carries TRBV3-1 and TRBJ1-5; TRBD1 matches 7 bases. The CDR3 spans 14 residues. The trim removed 0 bases at V and 9 bases at J, leaving 5 bases unmatched. Germline values: CDR1 LGHDT, CDR2 YNNKEL (reference sequence). DNA of the CDR3: TGTGCCAGCAGCCAAGACAGGGGGGGACGGCCCCAGCATTTT. Translation gives CASSQDRGGRPQHF.